This T cell receptor (beta chain) was found in a study of blood T cell repertoires in COVID-19. About the research overall: PBMCs, B-cell-depleted T cells, or T cells provided the cDNA or gDNA that made up the material.

TCRdb keeps only in-frame clones here, not all; method: immunoSEQ multiplex PCR. This sample carries 99,000 or so clones, about 90% of them seen once, and the ten largest clones take just over 2%. The germline V gene has CDR1 SGHRS and CDR2 YFSETQ. The V segment lost 3 bases and the J segment 0 bases; nucleotides outside the gene matches: 1. This CDR3 has 15 residues. Sequences were obtained from peripheral blood. This sequence was found in a middle-aged man with COVID-19, enrolled during active disease. The chain couples TRBV5-1 to TRBJ1-3; 9 bases are shared with TRBD1. The DNA of the CDR3 is TGCGCCAGCAGCTGGGGACAGGGCTCTGGAAACACCATATATTTT. Protein sequence: CASSWGQGSGNTIYF.